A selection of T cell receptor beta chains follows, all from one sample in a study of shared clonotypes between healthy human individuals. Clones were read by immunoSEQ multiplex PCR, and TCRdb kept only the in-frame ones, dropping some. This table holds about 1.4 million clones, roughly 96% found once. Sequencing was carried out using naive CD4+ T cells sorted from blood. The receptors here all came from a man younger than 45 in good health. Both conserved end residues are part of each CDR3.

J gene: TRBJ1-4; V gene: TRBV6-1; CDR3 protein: CASSEASLAGPKLFF
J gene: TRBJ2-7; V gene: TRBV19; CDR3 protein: CASSIPRGSYEQYF
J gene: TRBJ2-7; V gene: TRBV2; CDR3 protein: CASRGTGTGGYEQYF
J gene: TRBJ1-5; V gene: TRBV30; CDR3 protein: CAWRRQGAYQPQHF
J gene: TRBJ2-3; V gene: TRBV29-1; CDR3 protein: CSVRTSGSTDTQYF
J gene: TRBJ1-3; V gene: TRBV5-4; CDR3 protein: CASSQDPPKPYSGNTIYF
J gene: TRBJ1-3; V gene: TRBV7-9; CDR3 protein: CASSSQGTRSGNTIYF
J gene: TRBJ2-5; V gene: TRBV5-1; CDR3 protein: CASTFSTGPQETQYF
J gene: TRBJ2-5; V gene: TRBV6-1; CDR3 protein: CASIGKGVPVEYF
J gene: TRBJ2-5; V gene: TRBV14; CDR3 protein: CASSLLGGPGETQYF
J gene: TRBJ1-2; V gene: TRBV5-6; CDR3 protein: CASSITGGYTF
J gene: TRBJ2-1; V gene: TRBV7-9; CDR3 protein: CASSLGGGFRNEQFF
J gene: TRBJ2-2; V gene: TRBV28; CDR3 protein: CASSLLRELFF
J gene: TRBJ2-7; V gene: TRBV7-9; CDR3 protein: CASSVFQDRGHEQYF
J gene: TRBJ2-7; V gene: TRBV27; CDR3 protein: CASSLPRLPARQETYEQYF
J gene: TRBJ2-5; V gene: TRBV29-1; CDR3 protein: CSVVVGVETQYF
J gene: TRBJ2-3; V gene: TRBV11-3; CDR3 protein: CASSFGEPDTQYF
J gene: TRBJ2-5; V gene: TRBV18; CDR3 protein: CASSPYGVEQETQYF
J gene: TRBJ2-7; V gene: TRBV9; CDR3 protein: CASSVAPAGGYEQYF
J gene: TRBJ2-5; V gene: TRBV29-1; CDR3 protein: CSGHRGTGYQETQYF
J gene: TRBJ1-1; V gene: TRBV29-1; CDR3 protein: CSVDGLYEAFF
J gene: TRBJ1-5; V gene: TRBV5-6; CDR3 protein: CASSLGGPGEGNQPQHF
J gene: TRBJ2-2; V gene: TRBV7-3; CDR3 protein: CASGEGGELFF
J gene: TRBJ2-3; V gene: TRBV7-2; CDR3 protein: CASGEVWTDTQYF